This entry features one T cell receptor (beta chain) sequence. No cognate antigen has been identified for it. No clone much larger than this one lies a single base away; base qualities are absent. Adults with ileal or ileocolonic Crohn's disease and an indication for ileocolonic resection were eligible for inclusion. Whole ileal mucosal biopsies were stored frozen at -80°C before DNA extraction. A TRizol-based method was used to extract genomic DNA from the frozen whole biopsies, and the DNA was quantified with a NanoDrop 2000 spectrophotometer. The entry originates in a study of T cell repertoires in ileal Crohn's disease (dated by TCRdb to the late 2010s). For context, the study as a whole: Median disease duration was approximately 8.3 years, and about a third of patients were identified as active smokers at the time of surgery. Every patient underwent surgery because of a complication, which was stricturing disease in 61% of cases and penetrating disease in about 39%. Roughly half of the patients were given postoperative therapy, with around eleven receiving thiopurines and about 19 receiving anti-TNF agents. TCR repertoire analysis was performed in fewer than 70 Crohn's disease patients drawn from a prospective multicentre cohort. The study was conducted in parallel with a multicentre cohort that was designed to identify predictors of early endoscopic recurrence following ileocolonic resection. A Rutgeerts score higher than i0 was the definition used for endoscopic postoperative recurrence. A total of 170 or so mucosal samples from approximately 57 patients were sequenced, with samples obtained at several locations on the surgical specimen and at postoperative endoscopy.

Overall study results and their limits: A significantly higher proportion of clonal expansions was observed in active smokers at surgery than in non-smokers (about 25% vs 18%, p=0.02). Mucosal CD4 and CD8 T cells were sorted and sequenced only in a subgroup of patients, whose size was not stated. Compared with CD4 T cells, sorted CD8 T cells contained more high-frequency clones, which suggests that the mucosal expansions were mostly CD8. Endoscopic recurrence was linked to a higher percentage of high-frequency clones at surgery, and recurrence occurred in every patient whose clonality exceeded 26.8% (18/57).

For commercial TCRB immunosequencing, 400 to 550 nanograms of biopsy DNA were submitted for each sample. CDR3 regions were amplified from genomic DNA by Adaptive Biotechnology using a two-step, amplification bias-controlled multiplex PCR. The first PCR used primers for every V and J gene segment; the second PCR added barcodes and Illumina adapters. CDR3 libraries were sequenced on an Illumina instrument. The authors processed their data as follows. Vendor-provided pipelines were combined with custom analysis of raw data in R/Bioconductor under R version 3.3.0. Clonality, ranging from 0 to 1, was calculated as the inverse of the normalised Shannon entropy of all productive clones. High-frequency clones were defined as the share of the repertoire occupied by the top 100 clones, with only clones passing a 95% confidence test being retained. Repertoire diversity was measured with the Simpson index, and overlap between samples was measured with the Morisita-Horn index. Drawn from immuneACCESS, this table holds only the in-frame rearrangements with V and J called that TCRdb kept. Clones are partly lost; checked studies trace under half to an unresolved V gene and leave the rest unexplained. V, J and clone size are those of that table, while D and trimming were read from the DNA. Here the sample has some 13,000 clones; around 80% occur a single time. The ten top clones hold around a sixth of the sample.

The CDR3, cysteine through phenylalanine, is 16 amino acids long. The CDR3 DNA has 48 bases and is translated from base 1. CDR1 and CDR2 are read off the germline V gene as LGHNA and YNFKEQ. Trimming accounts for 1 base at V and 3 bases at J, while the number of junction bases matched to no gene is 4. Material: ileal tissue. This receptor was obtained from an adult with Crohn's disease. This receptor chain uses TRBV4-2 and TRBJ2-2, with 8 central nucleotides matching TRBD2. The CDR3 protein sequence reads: CASSQVSGGYTGELFF. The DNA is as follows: TGTGCCAGCAGCCAAGTAAGCGGGGGCTACACCGGGGAGCTGTTTTTT.